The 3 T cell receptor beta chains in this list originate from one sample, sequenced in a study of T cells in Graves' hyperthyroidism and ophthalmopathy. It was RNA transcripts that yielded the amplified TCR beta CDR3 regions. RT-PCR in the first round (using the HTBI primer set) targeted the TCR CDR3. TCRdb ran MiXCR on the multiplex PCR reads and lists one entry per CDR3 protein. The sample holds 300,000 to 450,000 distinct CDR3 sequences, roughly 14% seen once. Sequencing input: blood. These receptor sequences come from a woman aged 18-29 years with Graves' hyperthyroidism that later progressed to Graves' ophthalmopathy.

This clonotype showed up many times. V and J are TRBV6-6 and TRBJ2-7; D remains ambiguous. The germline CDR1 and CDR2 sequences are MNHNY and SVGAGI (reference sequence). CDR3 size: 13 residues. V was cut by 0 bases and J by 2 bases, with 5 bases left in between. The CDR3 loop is CASSYSGAYEQYF. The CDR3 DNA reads TGTGCCAGCAGTTACTCGGGCGCCTACGAGCAGTACTTC.

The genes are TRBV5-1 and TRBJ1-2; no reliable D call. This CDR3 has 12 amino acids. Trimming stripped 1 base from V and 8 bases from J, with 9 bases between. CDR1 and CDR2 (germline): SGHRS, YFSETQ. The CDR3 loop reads CASSLPTGGYTF. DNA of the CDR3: TGCGCCAGCAGCTTGCCCACCGGGGGCTACACCTTC.

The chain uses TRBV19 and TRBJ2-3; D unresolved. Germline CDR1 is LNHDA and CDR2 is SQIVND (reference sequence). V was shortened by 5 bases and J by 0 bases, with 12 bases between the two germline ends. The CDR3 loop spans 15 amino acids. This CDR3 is CASSWRESSTDTQYF. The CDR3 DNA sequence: TGTGCCAGTAGTTGGAGAGAGTCTAGCACAGATACGCAGTATTTT.